A single sample gave rise to the 7 T cell receptor beta chains below, sequenced in a study of CD8+CD57+ T cells in acquired aplastic anemia. According to the study, genomic DNA was the template for TCR beta VDJ and CDR3 profiling. One entry per CDR3 protein results from TCRdb running MiXCR on the reads. Seen here are 50,000 to 70,000 distinct CDR3 sequences, 45% to 70% observed once, and the top ten hold 2% to 3%. The sample taken for sequencing was sorted CD4+, CD8+, or CD8+CD57+ T cells (not recorded which) from PBMCs. These receptors all come from a human donor in good health, serving as a control.

This sequence joins TRBV10-3 and TRBJ1-2, with a weak D call TRBD1 (6 bases). Germline V gene data show CDR1 as ENHRY and CDR2 as SYGVKD. Trimming took 7 bases from V and 5 from J, leaving 8 bases between them. CDR3 size: 11 residues. In DNA, the CDR3 is TGTGCCATCAAAGGGGGGTATGGCTACACCTTC. Translating gives CAIKGGYGYTF.

Comment on this clonotype: This CDR3 fails to terminate in the conserved phenylalanine or tryptophan, so it likely reflects a read error. The limits of the CDR3 on the DNA are not certain, so only TCRdb's listed CDR3 is given. The V and J genes are TRBV20-1 and TRBJ2-7; TRBD2 was called by the table and not checked on the DNA. With termini counted, the CDR3 has 9 amino acids. Per the germline V gene, CDR1 is DFQATT and CDR2 is SNEGSKA (reference sequence). CDR3 in amino acids: CSARSGLAG.

The chain links TRBV7-9 to TRBJ1-5; D is perhaps TRBD1 (6 bases). V was trimmed by 5 bases and J by 7 bases, leaving 12 bases between them. Germline CDR1 reads SEHNR; CDR2 reads FQNEAQ (reference sequence). CDR3 length: 13 residues. In nucleotides, the CDR3 is TGTGCCAGCAGCGCAACAGGGAGGCAGCCCCAGCATTTT. This codes for CASSATGRQPQHF. Based on the CDR3 plus reference TRBV7-9 and TRBJ1-5, the full variable domain is DTGVSQNPRHKITKRGQNVTFRCDPISEHNRLYWYRQTLGQGPEFLTYFQNEAQLEKSRLLSDRFSAERPKGSFSTLEIQRTEQGDSAMYLCASSATGRQPQHFGDGTRLSIL.

This clonotype came up many times. V usage is TRBV5-1 and J usage is TRBJ2-3; 9 nucleotides align to TRBD2. Germline V gene lookup returns CDR1 SGHRS and CDR2 YFSETQ. The CDR3 has 14 residues. J lost 6 bases, V lost 4 bases, and 6 bases had no gene match. CDR3 in amino acids: CASSRLAELDTQYF. The CDR3 DNA reads as TGCGCCAGCAGCCGACTAGCGGAACTCGATACGCAGTATTTT.

The sample holds a few counts of this clonotype. The gene calls are TRBV28 and TRBJ1-1; the D gene is possibly TRBD1 (6 bases). Germline values: CDR1 MDHEN, CDR2 SYDVKM. Trimming removed 7 bases at V and 0 bases at J, with 15 bases between. The CDR3 loop spans 15 amino acids. The DNA of the CDR3 is TGTGCCAGCACGCCCTACAGGACAGTGAACACTGAAGCTTTCTTT. It is translated as CASTPYRTVNTEAFF.

Many counts were recorded for this clonotype. The V and J genes are TRBV7-6 and TRBJ1-3; D remains ambiguous. CDR1 is SGHVS and CDR2 is FNYEAQ in the germline V gene. This CDR3 comprises 13 residues. The V and J ends lost 1 base and 3 bases respectively, with 4 bases between them. CDR3 protein: CASSLGVGNTIYF. CDR3 DNA: TGTGCCAGCAGCTTAGGGGTTGGAAACACCATATATTTT. Full variable domain (rest looked up from reference TRBV7-6 and TRBJ1-3): GAGVSQSPRYKVTKRGQDVALRCDPISGHVSLYWYRQALGQGPEFLTYFNYEAQQDKSGLPNDRFSAERPEGSISTLTIQRTEQRDSAMYRCASSLGVGNTIYFGEGSWLTVV.

This clonotype appeared many times. V is TRBV18 and J is TRBJ2-7, with D maybe TRBD1 (6 bases). This CDR3 comprises 15 residues. V was pared by 2 bases and J by 5 bases, with 16 bases between. Per germline, CDR1 KGHSH and CDR2 LQKENI. Written as DNA, the CDR3 is TGTGCCAGCTCACCATCTCGGCAGGGGAGTCACGAGCAGTACTTC. This sequence encodes CASSPSRQGSHEQYF.